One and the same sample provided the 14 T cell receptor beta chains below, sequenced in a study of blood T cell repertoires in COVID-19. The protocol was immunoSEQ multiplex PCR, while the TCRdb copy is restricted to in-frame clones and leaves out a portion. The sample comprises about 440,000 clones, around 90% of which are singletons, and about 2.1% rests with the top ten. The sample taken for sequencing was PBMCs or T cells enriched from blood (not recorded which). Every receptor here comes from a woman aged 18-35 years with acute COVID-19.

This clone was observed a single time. The chain's CDR3 is CASVTNPWGGDNEQFF. Here the CDR3 DNA reads TGTGCTAGTGTCACAAACCCGTGGGGCGGGGACAATGAGCAGTTCTTC. The rearrangement joins TRBV12-5 to TRBJ2-1; TRBD2 is a possible D gene (6 bases). This CDR3 has 16 residues. The germline V gene has CDR1 LGHNT and CDR2 FRNRAP. Trimming shortened V by 7 bases and J by 5 bases, and 21 bases separated the two germline ends.

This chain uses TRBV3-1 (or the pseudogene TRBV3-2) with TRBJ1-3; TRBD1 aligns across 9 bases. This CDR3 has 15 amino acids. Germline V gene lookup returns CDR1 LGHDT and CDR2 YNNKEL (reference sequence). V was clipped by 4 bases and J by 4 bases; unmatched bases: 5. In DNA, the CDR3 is TGTGCCAGCAGCCGAACAGGGGGCTCCGGAAACACCATATATTTT. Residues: CASSRTGGSGNTIYF.

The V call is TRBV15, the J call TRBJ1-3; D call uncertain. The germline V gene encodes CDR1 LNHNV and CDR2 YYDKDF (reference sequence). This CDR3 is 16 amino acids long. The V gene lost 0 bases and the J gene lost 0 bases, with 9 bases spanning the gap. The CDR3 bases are TGTGCCACCAGCAGAGATTGGCGGGACTCTGGAAACACCATATATTTT. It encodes CATSRDWRDSGNTIYF.

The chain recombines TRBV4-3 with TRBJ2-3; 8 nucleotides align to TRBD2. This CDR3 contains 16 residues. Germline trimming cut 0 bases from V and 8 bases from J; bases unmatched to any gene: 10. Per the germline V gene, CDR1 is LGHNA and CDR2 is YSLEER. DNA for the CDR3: TGCGCCAGCAGCCAAGAATCACTAGCGGCGGCTGGTACGCAGTATTTT. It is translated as CASSQESLAAAGTQYF.

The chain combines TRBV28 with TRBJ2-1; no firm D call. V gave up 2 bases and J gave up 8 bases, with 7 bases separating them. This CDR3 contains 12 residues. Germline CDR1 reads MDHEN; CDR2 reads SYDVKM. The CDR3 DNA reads TGTGCCAGCAGTTTAGTAGTCGATGAGCAGTTCTTC. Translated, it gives CASSLVVDEQFF. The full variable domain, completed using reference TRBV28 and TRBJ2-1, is DVKVTQSSRYLVKRTGEKVFLECVQDMDHENMFWYRQDPGLGLRLIYFSYDVKMKEKGDIPEGYSVSREKKERFSLILESASTNQTSMYLCASSLVVDEQFFGPGTRLTVL.

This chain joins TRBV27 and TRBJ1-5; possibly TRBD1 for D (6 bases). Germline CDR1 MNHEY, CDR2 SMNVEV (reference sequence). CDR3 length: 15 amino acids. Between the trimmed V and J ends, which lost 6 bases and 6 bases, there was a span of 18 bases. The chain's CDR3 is CASSPSGGAAQPQHF. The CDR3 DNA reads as TGTGCCAGCAGCCCCTCGGGGGGCGCGGCTCAGCCCCAGCATTTT.

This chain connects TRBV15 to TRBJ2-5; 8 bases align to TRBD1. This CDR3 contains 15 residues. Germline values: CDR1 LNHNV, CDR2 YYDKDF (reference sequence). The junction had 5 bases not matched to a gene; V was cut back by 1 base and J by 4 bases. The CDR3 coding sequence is TGTGCCACCAGCAGAGCCCTAACAGGGGGAGAGACCCAGTACTTC. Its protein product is CATSRALTGGETQYF. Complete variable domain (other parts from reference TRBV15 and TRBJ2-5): DAMVIQNPRYQVTQFGKPVTLSCSQTLNHNVMYWYQQKSSQAPKLLFHYYDKDFNNEADTPDNFQSRRPNTSFCFLDIRSPGLGDTAMYLCATSRALTGGETQYFGPGTRLLVL.

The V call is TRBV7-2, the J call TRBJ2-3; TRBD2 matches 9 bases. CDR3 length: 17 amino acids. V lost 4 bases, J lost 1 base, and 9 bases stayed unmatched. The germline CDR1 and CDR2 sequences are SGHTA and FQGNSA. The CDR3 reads CASSSHRTSGRTDTQYF. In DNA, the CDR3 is TGTGCCAGCAGCTCCCATCGTACTAGCGGGCGCACAGATACGCAGTATTTT.

CDR3 sequence: CASSFYQAPQNTEAFF. The CDR3 DNA reads TGTGCCAGCAGCTTCTACCAGGCCCCCCAGAACACTGAAGCTTTCTTT. The rearrangement links TRBV5-5 to TRBJ1-1; D is uncertain. Germline CDR1 SGHKS, CDR2 YYEKEE (reference sequence). V gave up 2 bases and J gave up 1 base, with 15 bases separating them. This CDR3 has 16 amino acids.

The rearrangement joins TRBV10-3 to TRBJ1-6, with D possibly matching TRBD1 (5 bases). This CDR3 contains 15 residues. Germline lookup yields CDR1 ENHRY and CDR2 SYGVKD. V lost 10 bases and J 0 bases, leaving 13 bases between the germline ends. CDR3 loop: CATDSSSSYNSPLHF. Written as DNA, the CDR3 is TGTGCCACCGACAGTTCGAGCTCCTATAATTCACCCCTCCACTTT.

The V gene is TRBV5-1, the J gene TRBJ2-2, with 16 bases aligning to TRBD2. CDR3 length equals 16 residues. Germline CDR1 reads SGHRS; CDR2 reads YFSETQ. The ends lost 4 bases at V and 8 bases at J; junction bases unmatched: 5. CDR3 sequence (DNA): TGCGCCAGCAGCACGGGACTAGCGGGAGGGCCTGGGGAGCTGTTTTTT. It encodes CASSTGLAGGPGELFF.

CDR3 DNA: TGTGCCAGCAGCTTTGCGACAGGGACGAAGGAGACCCAGTACTTC. Translated, it gives CASSFATGTKETQYF. The chain uses TRBV7-9 and TRBJ2-5; TRBD1 agrees at 7 bases. J gave up 5 bases and V 3 bases, and 9 bases lay outside the gene matches. CDR3 length equals 15 residues. Germline V lookup: CDR1 SEHNR, CDR2 FQNEAQ (reference sequence).

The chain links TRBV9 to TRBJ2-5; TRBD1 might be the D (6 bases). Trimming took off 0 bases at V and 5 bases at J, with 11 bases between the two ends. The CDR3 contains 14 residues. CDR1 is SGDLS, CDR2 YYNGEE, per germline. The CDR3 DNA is TGTGCCAGCAGCGTAGATCAGGGGATGGAGACCCAGTACTTC. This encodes CASSVDQGMETQYF.

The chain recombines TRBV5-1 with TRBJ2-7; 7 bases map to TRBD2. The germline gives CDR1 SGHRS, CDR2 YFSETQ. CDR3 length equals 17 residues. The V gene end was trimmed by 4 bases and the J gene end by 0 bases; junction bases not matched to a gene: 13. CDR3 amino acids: CASSGTPGLQASYEQYF. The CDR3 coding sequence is TGCGCCAGCAGCGGAACCCCGGGACTACAGGCCTCCTACGAGCAGTACTTC.